Each of the 13 T cell receptor beta chains below was sequenced from the same sample in a study of OX40 agonist ivuxolimab in advanced cancers. Assay used: immunoSEQ multiplex PCR; TCRdb lists only in-frame clones, some missing. Of around 60,000 clones in the sample, approximately 92% are singletons; the top ten hold around 12%. Sequencing used CD4+ or CD8+ T cells sorted from blood, obtained in a trial of the OX40 agonist ivuxolimab. These receptors originate from an adult with an advanced solid tumor such as melanoma, head and neck, liver or kidney cancer.

The V call is TRBV27, the J call TRBJ2-7; TRBD2 might be the D (7 bases). The CDR3 extends over 13 amino acids. The germline gives CDR1 MNHEY, CDR2 SMNVEV (reference sequence). The V and J ends lost 5 bases and 6 bases respectively, with 14 bases between them. The CDR3 bases are TGTGCCAGCAGTCGACGGGGGGCTCGCGAGCAGTACTTC. It specifies CASSRRGAREQYF.

The V gene is TRBV29-1, the J gene TRBJ2-7; no reliable D call. The CDR3 covers 12 residues. Deletions cut 3 bases from V and 0 bases from J, with 6 bases between. Germline CDR1 and CDR2: SQVTM and ANQGSEA. The CDR3 nucleotides read TGCAGCGTTGAGGTCAGCTCCTACGAGCAGTACTTC. Its translation is CSVEVSSYEQYF.

The chain has TRBV2 and TRBJ2-7; 9 positions match TRBD1. V was pared by 3 bases and J by 3 bases, with 6 bases of the junction left unmatched. CDR1 SNHLY and CDR2 FYNNEI come from the germline V gene. This CDR3 has 15 amino acids. CDR3 DNA sequence: TGTGCCAGCAGTGAGTGGGACAGGGAGAACTACGAGCAGTACTTC. As protein: CASSEWDRENYEQYF.

The V gene is TRBV28, the J gene TRBJ1-4; D uncertain. Trimming removed 2 bases at V and 4 bases at J, with 11 bases between. Germline V lookup: CDR1 MDHEN, CDR2 SYDVKM. The CDR3 is 15 amino acids. CDR3 protein: CASSLVDGFNEKLFF. For the CDR3, the DNA is TGTGCCAGCAGTTTAGTTGATGGATTTAATGAAAAACTGTTTTTT.

Here the CDR3 reads CASSYSSSGTYEQYF. The CDR3, as DNA: TGTGCCAGCAGTTACTCGAGTTCTGGAACCTACGAGCAGTACTTC. The J gene is TRBJ2-7, the V gene TRBV6-5; no firm D call. The CDR3 has 15 residues. The V gene's germline CDR1 is MNHEY and CDR2 SVGAGI. Trimming stripped 0 bases from V and 2 bases from J, with 11 bases between.

This chain uses TRBV21-1 with TRBJ2-2. TRBV21-1 is a pseudogene segment. This CDR3 has 16 residues. CDR3 sequence (DNA): TGTGCCAGCAGCCCCGCGAGGGGCTGGAACACCGGGGAGCTGTTTTTT. It encodes CASSPARGWNTGELFF.

This chain connects TRBV30 to TRBJ1-2, with TRBD1 as a possible D gene (6 bases). V shed 4 bases and J shed 2 bases, with 14 bases lying between them. The CDR3 extends over 14 amino acids. The germline V gene has CDR1 GTSNPN and CDR2 SVGIG (reference sequence). The CDR3 loop is CAWTLGGKNYGYTF. The DNA of the CDR3 is TGTGCCTGGACCCTAGGGGGTAAGAACTATGGCTACACCTTC.

The gene calls are TRBV7-9 and TRBJ2-3, with D perhaps given as TRBD1 or TRBD2 (5 bases each). The germline CDR1 and CDR2 sequences are SEHNR and FQNEAQ (reference sequence). CDR3 length: 16 amino acids. Trimming removed 5 bases at V and 2 bases at J, with 17 bases between. CDR3 sequence reads: CASSPGTPVITDTQYF. CDR3 nucleotide sequence: TGTGCCAGCAGCCCTGGGACGCCCGTAATCACAGATACGCAGTATTTT.

This chain uses TRBV27 with TRBJ2-1; D not certain. Per the germline V gene, CDR1 is MNHEY and CDR2 is SMNVEV (reference sequence). V lost 3 bases and J lost 7, with 10 bases in between. The CDR3 totals 13 residues. The CDR3 loop is CASSFGRPNEQFF. CDR3 bases: TGTGCCAGCAGTTTCGGGCGGCCGAATGAGCAGTTCTTC.

The chain has TRBV7-6 and TRBJ1-5, with D unclear. The CDR3 is made up of 13 amino acids. Germline values: CDR1 SGHVS, CDR2 FNYEAQ. Trimming took 5 bases from V and 4 from J, leaving 9 bases between them. CDR3 nucleotides: TGTGCCAGCAGCGAAACAGAAAATCAGCCCCAGCATTTT. Amino acids: CASSETENQPQHF.

This chain links TRBV6-1 with TRBJ1-1; the D gene is possibly TRBD1 (5 bases). This CDR3 is 12 amino acids long. Trimming stripped 6 bases from V and 7 bases from J, with 12 bases between. CDR1 MNHNS and CDR2 SASEGT come from the germline V gene. CDR3 region: CASRDGAGEAFF. The DNA for the CDR3 is TGTGCCAGCAGGGACGGGGCGGGTGAAGCTTTCTTT.

The V call is TRBV9, the J call TRBJ2-5; D is unclear. The CDR3 length is 12 residues. Looked up from germline, CDR1 is SGDLS and CDR2 is YYNGEE. V gave up 0 bases and J gave up 10 bases, with 10 bases separating them. CDR3 sequence: CASSVGVGNQYF. In DNA form, the CDR3 reads TGTGCCAGCAGCGTAGGAGTTGGGAACCAGTACTTC. Looking up the rest from reference TRBV9 and TRBJ2-5 gives the full variable domain: DSGVTQTPKHLITATGQRVTLRCSPRSGDLSVYWYQQSLDQGLQFLIQYYNGEERAKGNILERFSAQQFPDLHSELNLSSLELGDSALYFCASSVGVGNQYFGPGTRLLVL.

Comments on this clone: Other DNA sequences of this sample code for an identical CDR3. The chain recombines TRBV11-2 with TRBJ2-3, with TRBD1 identical over 8 bases. V trimming: 3 bases; J trimming: 3 bases; junction bases outside the gene matches: 5. Germline lookup yields CDR1 SGHAT and CDR2 FQNNGV. The CDR3 has 15 amino acids. The CDR3 sequence: CASSFRDRRTDTQYF. The DNA of the CDR3 is TGTGCCAGCAGCTTCCGGGACAGGAGGACAGATACGCAGTATTTT.